This T cell receptor beta chain was identified in a study of T cells in Graves' hyperthyroidism and ophthalmopathy. General observations from the study: Within blood appeared most thyroid clonotypes that had expanded above 0.001. Stable hyperthyroidism and ophthalmopathy were separated using 13 V-J signatures.

The germline V gene encodes CDR1 SGHRS and CDR2 YFSETQ. Between the trimmed V and J ends, which lost 4 bases and 4 bases, there was a span of 18 bases. The CDR3 covers 15 residues. It was RNA transcripts that yielded the amplified TCR beta CDR3 regions. In the first-round RT-PCR of the TCR CDR3, the HTBI primer set was used. One entry per CDR3 protein, called by TCRdb with MiXCR from the multiplex PCR reads. This sample carries hundreds of thousands of distinct CDR3 sequences, 20% to 25% of them seen once, and the ten largest clones take around 47%. Each ophthalmopathy patient scored at least 3 on the Clinical Activity Score and at least 4 on NOSPECS grade, with duration under 3 months. About this clonotype itself: Its antigen is still unknown.

The TCR originated in an older woman with Graves' ophthalmopathy. The chain has TRBV5-1 and TRBJ2-7, with D tentatively TRBD1 (6 bases). The source material was blood. CDR3 sequence: CASSLTAAGEYEQYF. As DNA, the CDR3 is TGCGCCAGCAGCCTTACCGCGGCAGGGGAATACGAGCAGTACTTC.